The T cell receptor beta chain described here comes from a study of T cells in Graves' hyperthyroidism and ophthalmopathy. RNA transcripts gave rise to amplified TCR beta CDR3 regions. The primer set for the first-round RT-PCR of the TCR CDR3 was HTBI. TCRdb redid the calling of the multiplex PCR reads with MiXCR, one entry per CDR3 protein. The sample lists some 500,000 distinct CDR3 sequences; 13% to 15% were seen once. Exclusion followed for patients with uncontrolled infection, other autoimmune disease, pregnancy or lactation. The CDR3 has 16 residues. The ends were cut back, 2 bases at V and 7 bases at J, with 18 bases in the middle. CDR1 and CDR2 (germline): MNHNS, SASEGT. This clonotype has at least ten counts.

This TCR was recovered from a woman between 18 and 29 years old with Graves' hyperthyroidism. This chain joins TRBV6-1 and TRBJ1-5, with D uncertain. Sequencing was carried out using blood. The CDR3 reads CASSESNPGTNQPQHF. Here the CDR3 DNA reads TGTGCCAGCAGTGAATCAAACCCAGGCACGAACCAGCCCCAGCATTTT.